This T cell receptor (beta chain) was profiled in a study of cytomegalovirus exposure and HLA in healthy donors. This PCR relied on a set of 60 Vbeta primers and 13 Jbeta primers. Original analysis: An analysis that came later counted 80 million or so unique TCR beta chains, approximately 11 million shared. Using immunoSEQ multiplex PCR, the repertoire was profiled, and TCRdb retains in-frame clones only, with some absent. V and J calls and clone size come straight from that table; D and trimming were deduced from the DNA. This sample carries some 200,000 clones, 80% to 85% of them seen once, and the ten largest clones take 2.5% to 3.5%. The sample comprised PBMCs. The clonotype was recovered from a woman aged 40 to 49 in good health and CMV-seronegative.

CDR3 bases: TGTGCCAGCAGTGAAAGGGGGACTAGCGTACAAGAGACCCAGTACTTC. Amino acids: CASSERGTSVQETQYF. The V call is TRBV2, the J call TRBJ2-5; 10 bases are shared with TRBD2. Germline V lookup: CDR1 SNHLY, CDR2 FYNNEI. V lost 2 bases, J lost 2 bases, and 5 bases stayed unmatched. This CDR3 spans 16 amino acids.